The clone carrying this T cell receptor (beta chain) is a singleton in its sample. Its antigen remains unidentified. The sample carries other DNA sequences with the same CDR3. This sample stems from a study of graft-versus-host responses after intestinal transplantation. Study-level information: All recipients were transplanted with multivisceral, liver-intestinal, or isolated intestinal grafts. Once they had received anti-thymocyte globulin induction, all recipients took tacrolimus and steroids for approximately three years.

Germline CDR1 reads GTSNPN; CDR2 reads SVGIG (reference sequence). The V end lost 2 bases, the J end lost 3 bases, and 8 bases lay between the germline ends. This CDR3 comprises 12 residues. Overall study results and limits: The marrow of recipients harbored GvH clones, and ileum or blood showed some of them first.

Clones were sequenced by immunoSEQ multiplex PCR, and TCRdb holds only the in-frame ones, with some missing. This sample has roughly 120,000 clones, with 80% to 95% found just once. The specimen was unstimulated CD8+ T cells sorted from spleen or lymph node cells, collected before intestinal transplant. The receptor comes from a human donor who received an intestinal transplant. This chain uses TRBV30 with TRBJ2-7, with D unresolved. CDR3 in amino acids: CAWSTSYYEQYF. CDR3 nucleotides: TGTGCCTGGAGTACCTCTTACTACGAGCAGTACTTC.